The source of this TCR beta chain is a study of Ad26.COV2.S vaccination and SARS-CoV-2 variants. Background on the study: Participants got Ad26.COV2.S intramuscularly, once or twice 56 days apart.

Study-level results: The breadth of spike-specific CD8+ and CD4+ T cell responses after vaccination was reportedly substantial. Vaccine and placebo recipients had similar non-spike TCR breadth.

This table comes from immunoSEQ multiplex PCR, and its TCRdb copy is limited to in-frame clones, with some not included. The sample shows a few hundred thousand clones, approximately 92% of them seen only once. In regard to this clone: Its antigen remains unknown.

This sample's treatment: roughly 20 received Ad26.COV2.S at low or high dose, single or two shots; about 5 received placebo; per-sample allocation not given. Vaccine and placebo recipients were sampled on day 63 after the first injection. In Boston, an adult donor aged 18-55 years took part. CDR3 length: 13 residues. V was shortened by 6 bases and J by 5 bases, with 13 bases between the two germline ends. The receptor's source is a person aged 18-65 years who received the Ad26.COV2.S COVID-19 vaccine or a placebo. The source material was peripheral blood, sampled in a trial of Ad26.COV2.S vaccine versus placebo. The chain links TRBV12-3 or TRBV12-4 to TRBJ1-2; D is possibly TRBD1 (5 bases). The CDR3 loop reads CASSPGPGYGYTF. The CDR3 nucleotides are TGTGCCAGCAGCCCGGGACCGGGGTATGGCTACACCTTC.